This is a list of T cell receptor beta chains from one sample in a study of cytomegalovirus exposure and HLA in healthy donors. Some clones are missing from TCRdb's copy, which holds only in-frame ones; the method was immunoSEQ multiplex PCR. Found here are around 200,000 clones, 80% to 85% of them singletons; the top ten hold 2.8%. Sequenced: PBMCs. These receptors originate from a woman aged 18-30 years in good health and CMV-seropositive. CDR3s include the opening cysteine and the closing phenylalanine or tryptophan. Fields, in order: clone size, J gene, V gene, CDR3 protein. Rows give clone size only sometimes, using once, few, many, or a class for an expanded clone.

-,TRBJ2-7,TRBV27,CASSSGHNSYEQYF
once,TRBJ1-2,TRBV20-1,CSASDSYGYTF
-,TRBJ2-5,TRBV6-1,CASSDFPGQETQYF
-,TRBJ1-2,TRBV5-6,CASSLGRITDGYTF
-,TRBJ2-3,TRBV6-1,CASSDAADTQYF
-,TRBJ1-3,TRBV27,CASSLAAGNTIYF
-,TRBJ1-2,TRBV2,CASMSQGAWGYTF
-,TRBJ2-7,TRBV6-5,CASTPQEGWYEQYF
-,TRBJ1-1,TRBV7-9,CASSSGQAFGEAFF
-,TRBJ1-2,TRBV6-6,CASIRGAGYGYTF
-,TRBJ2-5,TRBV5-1,CASSLRGIQETQYF
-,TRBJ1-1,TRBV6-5,CASSYRELVNTEAFF
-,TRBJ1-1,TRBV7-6,CASSLRGGGSGSTEAFF
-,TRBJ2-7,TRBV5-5,CASSLRVGQVRSYEQYF
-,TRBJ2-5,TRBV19,CASSRSGGTETQYF
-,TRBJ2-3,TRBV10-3,CAISESPGRFTDTQYF
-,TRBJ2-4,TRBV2,CASRWTAVPGQSDSIQYF
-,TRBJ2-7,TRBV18,CASTGGGSSSYEQYF
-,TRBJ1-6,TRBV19,CASRGQDNSPLHF
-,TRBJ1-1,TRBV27,CASSPSGSTEAFF
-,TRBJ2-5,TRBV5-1,CASSPGTSVKETQYF
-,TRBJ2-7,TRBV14,CASSPQRDRGLYEQYF
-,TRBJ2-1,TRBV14,CASSQPLQFYNEQFF